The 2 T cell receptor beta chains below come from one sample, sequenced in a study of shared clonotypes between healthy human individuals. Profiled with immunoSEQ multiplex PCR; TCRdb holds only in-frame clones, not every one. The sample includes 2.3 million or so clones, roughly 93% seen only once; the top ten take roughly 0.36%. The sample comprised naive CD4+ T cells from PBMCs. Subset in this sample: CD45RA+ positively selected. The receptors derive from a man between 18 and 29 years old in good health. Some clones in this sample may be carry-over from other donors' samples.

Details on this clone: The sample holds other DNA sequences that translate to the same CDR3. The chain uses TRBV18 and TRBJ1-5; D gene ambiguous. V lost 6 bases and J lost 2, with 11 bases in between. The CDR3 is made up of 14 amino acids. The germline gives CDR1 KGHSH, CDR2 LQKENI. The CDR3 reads CASSPGGGNQPQHF. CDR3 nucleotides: TGTGCCAGCTCCCCCGGTGGGGGCAATCAGCCCCAGCATTTT. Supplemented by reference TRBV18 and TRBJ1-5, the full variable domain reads NAGVMQNPRHLVRRRGQEARLRCSPMKGHSHVYWYRQLPEEGLKFMVYLQKENIIDESGMPKERFSAEFPKEGPSILRIQQVVRGDSAAYFCASSPGGGNQPQHFGDGTRLSIL.

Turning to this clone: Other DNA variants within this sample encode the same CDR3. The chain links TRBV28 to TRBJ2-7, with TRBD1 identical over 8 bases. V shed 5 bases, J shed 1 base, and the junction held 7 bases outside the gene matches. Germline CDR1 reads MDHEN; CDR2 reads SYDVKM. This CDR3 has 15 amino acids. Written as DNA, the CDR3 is TGTGCCAGCAGTCCCCCAACAGGGGGGTCCTACGAGCAGTACTTC. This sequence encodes CASSPPTGGSYEQYF. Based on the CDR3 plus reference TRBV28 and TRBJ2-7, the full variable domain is DVKVTQSSRYLVKRTGEKVFLECVQDMDHENMFWYRQDPGLGLRLIYFSYDVKMKEKGDIPEGYSVSREKKERFSLILESASTNQTSMYLCASSPPTGGSYEQYFGPGTRLTVT.